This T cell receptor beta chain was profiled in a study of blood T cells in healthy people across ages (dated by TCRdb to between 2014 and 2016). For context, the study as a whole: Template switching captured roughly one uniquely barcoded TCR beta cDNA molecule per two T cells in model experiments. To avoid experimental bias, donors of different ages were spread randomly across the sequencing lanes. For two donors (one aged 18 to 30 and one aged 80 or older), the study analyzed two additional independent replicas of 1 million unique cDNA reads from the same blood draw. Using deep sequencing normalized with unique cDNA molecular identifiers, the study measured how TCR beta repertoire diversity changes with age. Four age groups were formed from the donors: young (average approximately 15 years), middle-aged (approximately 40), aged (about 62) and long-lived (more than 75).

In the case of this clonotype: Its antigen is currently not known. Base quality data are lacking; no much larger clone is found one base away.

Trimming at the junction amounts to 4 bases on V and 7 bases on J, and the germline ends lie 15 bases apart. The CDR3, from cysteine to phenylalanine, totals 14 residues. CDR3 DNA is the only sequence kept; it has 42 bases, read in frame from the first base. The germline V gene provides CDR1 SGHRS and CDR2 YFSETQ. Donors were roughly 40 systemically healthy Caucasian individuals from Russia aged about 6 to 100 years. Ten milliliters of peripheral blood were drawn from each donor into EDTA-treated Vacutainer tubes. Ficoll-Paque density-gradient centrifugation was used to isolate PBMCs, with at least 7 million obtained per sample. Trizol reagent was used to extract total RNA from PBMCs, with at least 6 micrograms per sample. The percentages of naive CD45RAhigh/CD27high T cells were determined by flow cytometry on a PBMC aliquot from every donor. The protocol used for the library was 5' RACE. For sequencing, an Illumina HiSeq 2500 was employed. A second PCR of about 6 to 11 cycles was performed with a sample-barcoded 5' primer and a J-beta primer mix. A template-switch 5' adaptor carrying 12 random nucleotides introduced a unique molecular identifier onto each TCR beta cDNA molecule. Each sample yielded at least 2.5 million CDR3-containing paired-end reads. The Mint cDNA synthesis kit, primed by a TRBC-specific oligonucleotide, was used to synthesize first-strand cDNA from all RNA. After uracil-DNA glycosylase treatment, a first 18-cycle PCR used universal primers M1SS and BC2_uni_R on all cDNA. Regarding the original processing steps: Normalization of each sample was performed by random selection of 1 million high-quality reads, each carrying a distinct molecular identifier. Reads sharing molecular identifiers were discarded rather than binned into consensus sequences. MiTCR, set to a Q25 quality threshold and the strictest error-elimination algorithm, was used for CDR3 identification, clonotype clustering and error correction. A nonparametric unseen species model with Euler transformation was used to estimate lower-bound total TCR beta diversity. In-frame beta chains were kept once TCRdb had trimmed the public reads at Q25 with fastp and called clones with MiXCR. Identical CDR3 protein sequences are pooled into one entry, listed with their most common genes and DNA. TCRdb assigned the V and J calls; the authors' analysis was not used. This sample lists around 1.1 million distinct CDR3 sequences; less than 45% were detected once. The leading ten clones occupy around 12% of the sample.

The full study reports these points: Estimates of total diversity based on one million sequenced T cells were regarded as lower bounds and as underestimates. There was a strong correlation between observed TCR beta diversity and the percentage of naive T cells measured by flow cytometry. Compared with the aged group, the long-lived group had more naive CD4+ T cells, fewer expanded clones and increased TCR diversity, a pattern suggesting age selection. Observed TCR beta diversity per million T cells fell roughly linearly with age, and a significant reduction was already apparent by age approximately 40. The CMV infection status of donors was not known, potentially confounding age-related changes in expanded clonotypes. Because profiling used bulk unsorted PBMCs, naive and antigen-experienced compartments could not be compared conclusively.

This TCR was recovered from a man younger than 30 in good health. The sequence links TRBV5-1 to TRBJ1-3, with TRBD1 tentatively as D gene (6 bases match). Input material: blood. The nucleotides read TGCGCCAGCAGCAAGACAGGCTCGAGCAACACCATATATTTT. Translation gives CASSKTGSSNTIYF.